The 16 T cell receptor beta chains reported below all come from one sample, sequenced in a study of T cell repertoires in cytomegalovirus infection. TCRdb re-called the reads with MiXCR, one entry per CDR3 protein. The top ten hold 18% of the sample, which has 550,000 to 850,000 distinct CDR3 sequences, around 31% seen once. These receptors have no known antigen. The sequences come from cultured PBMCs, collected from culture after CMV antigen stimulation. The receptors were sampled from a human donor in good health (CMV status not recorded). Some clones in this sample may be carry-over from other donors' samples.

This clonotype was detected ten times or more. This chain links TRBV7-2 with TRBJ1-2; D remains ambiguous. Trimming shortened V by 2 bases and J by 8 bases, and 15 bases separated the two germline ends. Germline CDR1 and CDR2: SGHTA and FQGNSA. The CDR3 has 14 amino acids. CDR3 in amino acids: CASSLWAGEGGYTF. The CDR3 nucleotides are TGTGCCAGCAGCTTATGGGCGGGAGAGGGAGGCTACACCTTC.

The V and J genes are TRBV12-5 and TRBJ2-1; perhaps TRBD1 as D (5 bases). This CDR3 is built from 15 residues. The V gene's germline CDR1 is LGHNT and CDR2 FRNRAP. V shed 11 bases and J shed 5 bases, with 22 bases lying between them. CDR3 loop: CARLNGADGHNEQFF. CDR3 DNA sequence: TGTGCTCGCTTGAATGGGGCGGACGGTCACAATGAGCAGTTCTTC.

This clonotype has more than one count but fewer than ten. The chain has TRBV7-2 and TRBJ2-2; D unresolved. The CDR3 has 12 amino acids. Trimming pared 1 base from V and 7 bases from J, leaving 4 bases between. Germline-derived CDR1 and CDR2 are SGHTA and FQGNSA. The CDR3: CASSLVRGELFF. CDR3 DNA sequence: TGTGCCAGCAGCTTAGTCCGCGGGGAGCTGTTTTTT.

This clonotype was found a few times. The CDR3 bases are TGTGCCAGCAGCTTACGTCCAGCCGCAAACTACGAGCAGTACTTC. Protein: CASSLRPAANYEQYF. This chain joins TRBV7-6 and TRBJ2-7, with D unresolved. The V end was cut by 2 bases, the J end by 3 bases, with 14 bases between. The germline CDR1 and CDR2 sequences are SGHVS and FNYEAQ. The CDR3 runs to 15 residues.

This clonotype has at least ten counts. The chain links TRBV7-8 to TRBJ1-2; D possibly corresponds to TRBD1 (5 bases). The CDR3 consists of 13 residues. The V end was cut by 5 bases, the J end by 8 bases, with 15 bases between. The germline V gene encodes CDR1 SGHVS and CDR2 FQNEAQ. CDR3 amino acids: CASSAPQGGGYTF. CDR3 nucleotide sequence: TGTGCCAGCAGCGCGCCGCAGGGAGGAGGCTACACCTTC. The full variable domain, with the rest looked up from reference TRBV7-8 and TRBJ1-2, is GAGVSQSPRYKVAKRGQDVALRCDPISGHVSLFWYQQALGQGPEFLTYFQNEAQLDKSGLPSDRFFAERPEGSVSTLKIQRTQQEDSAVYLCASSAPQGGGYTFGSGTRLTVV.

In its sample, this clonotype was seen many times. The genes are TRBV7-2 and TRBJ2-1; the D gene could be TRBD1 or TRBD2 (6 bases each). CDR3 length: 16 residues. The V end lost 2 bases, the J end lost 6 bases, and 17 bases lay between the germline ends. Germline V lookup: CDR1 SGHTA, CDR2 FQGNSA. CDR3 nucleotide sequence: TGTGCCAGCAGCTTATCCGGCGGAGGGGGGTCCAATGAGCAGTTCTTC. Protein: CASSLSGGGGSNEQFF.

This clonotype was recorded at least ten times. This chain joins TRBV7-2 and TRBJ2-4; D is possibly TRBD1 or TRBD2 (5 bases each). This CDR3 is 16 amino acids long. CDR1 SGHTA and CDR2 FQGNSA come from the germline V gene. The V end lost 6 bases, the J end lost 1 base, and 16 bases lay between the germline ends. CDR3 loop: CASSPGPYSAKNIQYF. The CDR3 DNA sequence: TGTGCCAGCAGTCCGGGACCCTATAGCGCCAAAAACATTCAGTACTTC. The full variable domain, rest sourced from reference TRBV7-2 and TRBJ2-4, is GAGVSQSPSNKVTEKGKDVELRCDPISGHTALYWYRQSLGQGLEFLIYFQGNSAPDKSGLPSDRFSAERTGGSVSTLTIQRTQQEDSAVYLCASSPGPYSAKNIQYFGAGTRLSVL.

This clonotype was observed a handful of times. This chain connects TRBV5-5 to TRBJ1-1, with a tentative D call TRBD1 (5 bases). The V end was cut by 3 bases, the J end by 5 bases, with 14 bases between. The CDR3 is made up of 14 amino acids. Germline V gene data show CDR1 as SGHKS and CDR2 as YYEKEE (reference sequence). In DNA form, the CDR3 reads TGTGCCAGCAGCTCCCTACAGGCTCTGACTGAAGCTTTCTTT. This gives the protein CASSSLQALTEAFF.

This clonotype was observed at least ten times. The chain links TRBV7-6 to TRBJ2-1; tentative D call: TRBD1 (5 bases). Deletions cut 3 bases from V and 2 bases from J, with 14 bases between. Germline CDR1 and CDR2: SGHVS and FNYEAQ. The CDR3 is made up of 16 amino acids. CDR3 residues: CASSFRVFHPYNEQFF. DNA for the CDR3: TGTGCCAGCAGCTTCAGGGTGTTCCACCCCTACAATGAGCAGTTCTTC.

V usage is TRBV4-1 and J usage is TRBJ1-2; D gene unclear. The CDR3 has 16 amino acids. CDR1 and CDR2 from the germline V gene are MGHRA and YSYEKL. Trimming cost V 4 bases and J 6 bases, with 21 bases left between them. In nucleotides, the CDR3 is TGCGCCAGCAGCCGAACGGGTAGGGAAGCGAATCATGGCTACACCTTC. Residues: CASSRTGREANHGYTF.

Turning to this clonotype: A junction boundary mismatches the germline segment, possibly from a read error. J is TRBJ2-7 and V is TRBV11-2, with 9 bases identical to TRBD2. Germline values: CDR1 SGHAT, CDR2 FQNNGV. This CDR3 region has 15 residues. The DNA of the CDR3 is TGTGCCTGCAGCTTAGAAGGACTAGCGCGCTACGAGCAGTACTTC. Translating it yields CACSLEGLARYEQYF.

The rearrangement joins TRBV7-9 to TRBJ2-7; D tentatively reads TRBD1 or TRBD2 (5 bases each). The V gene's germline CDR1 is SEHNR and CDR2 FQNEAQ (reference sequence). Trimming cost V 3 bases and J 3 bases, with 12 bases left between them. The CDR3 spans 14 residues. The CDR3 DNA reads TGTGCCAGCAGCTTCCGGGACCGATACTACGAGCAGTACTTC. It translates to CASSFRDRYYEQYF. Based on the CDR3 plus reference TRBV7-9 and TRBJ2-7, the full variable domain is DTGVSQNPRHKITKRGQNVTFRCDPISEHNRLYWYRQTLGQGPEFLTYFQNEAQLEKSRLLSDRFSAERPKGSFSTLEIQRTEQGDSAMYLCASSFRDRYYEQYFGPGTRLTVT.

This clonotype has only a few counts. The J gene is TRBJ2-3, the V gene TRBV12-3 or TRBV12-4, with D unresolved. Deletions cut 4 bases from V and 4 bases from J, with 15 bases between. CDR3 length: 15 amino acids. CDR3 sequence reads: CASSSPFPSADTQYF. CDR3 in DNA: TGTGCCAGCAGTTCTCCATTCCCGAGCGCAGATACGCAGTATTTT.

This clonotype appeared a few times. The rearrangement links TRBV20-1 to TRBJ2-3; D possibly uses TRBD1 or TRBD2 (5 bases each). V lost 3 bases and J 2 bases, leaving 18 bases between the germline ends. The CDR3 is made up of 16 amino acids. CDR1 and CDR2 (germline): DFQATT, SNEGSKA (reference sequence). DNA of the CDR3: TGCAGTGCTAGGGTAGGGGCGGGCCAAGACACAGATACGCAGTATTTT. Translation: CSARVGAGQDTDTQYF.

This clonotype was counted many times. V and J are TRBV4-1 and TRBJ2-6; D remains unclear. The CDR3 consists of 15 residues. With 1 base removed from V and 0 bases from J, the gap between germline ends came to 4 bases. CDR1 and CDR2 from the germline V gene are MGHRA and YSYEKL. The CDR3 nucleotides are TGCGCCAGCAGCCAAGTGGGCTCTGGGGCCAACGTCCTGACTTTC. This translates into CASSQVGSGANVLTF.

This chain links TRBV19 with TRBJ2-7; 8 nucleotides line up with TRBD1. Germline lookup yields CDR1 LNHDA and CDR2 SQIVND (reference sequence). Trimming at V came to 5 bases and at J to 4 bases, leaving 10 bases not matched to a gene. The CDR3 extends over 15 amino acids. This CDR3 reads CASSPGTGYMYEQYF. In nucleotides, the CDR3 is TGTGCCAGTAGTCCCGGGACAGGTTATATGTACGAGCAGTACTTC.